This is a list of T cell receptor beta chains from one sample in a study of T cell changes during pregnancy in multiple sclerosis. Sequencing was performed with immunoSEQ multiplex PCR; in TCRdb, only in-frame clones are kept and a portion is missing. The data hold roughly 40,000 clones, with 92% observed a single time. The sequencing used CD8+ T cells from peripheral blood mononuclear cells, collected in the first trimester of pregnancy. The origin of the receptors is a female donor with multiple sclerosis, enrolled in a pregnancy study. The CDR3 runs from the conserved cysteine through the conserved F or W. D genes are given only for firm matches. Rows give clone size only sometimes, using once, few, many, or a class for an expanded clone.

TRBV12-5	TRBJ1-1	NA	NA	CASGFGGAGMNTEAFF	TGTGCTAGTGGTTTCGGGGGAGCCGGTATGAACACTGAAGCTTTCTTT
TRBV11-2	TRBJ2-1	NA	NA	CASSFGPGYNEQFF	TGTGCCAGCAGCTTTGGACCAGGGTACAATGAGCAGTTCTTC
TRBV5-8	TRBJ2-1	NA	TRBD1	CASSQGQGQGGDEQFF	TGTGCCAGCAGCCAGGGCCAGGGACAGGGCGGGGATGAGCAGTTCTTC
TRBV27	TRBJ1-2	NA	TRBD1	CARQGDSRLHGYTF	TGTGCCAGGCAAGGGGACAGCCGGCTTCATGGCTACACCTTC
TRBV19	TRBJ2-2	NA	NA	CASSIGRELFF	TGTGCCAGTAGTATAGGGCGGGAGCTGTTTTTT
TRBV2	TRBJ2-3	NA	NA	CASTGGQGADTQYF	TGTGCCAGCACCGGGGGCCAGGGGGCAGATACGCAGTATTTT
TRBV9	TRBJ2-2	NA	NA	CASSGEAAGTPINTGELFF	TGTGCCAGCAGCGGGGAAGCTGCCGGGACACCAATTAACACCGGGGAGCTGTTTTTT
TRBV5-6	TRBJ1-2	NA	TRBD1	CASSKGTGGLGSGYTF	TGTGCCAGCAGCAAAGGGACAGGGGGTCTCGGTTCTGGCTACACCTTC
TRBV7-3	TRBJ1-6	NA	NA	CASSLMGESSPLHF	TGTGCCAGCAGCTTAATGGGCGAATCTTCACCCCTCCACTTT
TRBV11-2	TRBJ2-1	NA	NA	CASSFNNEQFF	TGTGCCAGCAGCTTCAACAATGAGCAGTTCTTC
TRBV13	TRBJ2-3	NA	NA	CASSLKGLSTDTQYF	TGTGCCAGCAGCTTAAAGGGACTCAGCACAGATACGCAGTATTTT
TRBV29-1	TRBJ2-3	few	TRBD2	CSVGAGEEDTQYF	TGCAGCGTTGGGGCGGGGGAGGAAGATACGCAGTATTTT
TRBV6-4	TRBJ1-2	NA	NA	CASSDSSPGVGIDGYTF	TGTGCCAGCAGTGACTCGAGCCCCGGGGTAGGGATAGATGGCTACACCTTC
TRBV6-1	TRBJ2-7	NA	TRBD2	CASSARLAGSYEQYF	TGTGCCAGCAGTGCTCGACTAGCGGGTTCCTACGAGCAGTACTTC
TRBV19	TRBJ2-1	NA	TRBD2	CASTEPGGPNEQFF	TGTGCCAGTACCGAGCCGGGGGGACCGAATGAGCAGTTCTTC
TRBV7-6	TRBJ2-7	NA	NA	CASSPRGSYEQYF	TGTGCCAGCAGCCCCAGGGGCAGCTACGAGCAGTACTTC
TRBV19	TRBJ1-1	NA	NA	CASSILDTLGTEAFF	TGTGCCAGTAGTATCTTGGACACCTTGGGGACTGAAGCTTTCTTT
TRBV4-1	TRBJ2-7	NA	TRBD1	CASSQGGTGALYEQYF	TGCGCCAGCAGCCAAGGCGGGACAGGGGCCCTATACGAGCAGTACTTC